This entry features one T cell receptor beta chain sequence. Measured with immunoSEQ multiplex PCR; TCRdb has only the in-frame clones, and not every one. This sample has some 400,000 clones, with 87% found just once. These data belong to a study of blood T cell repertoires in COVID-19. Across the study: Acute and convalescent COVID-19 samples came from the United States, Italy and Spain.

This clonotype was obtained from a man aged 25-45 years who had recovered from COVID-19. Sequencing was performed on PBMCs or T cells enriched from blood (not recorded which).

Here the CDR3 reads CASSLVSAARYYEQYF. In DNA, the CDR3 is TGTGCCAGCAGCTTAGTGTCGGCAGCTAGGTACTACGAGCAGTACTTC. The chain employs TRBV11-2 and TRBJ2-7; no clear D. Trimming left V 1 base short and J 3 bases short, with 16 bases between. The germline CDR1 and CDR2 sequences are SGHAT and FQNNGV. CDR3 size: 16 residues.